This note documents a single T cell receptor beta chain sequence. Its antigen is as yet unknown. The data derive from a study of cytomegalovirus exposure and HLA in healthy donors. The V segment lost 3 bases and the J segment 5 bases; nucleotides outside the gene matches: 4. Germline CDR1 and CDR2: SGHKS and YYEKEE (reference sequence). The CDR3 length is 14 residues. PCR was performed using 60 Vbeta and 13 Jbeta primers. This table comes from immunoSEQ multiplex PCR, and its TCRdb copy is limited to in-frame clones, with some not included. The table includes around 130,000 clones, 75% to 85% detected once. Whole-study findings and limits: As a later analysis showed, a missense DCLRE1C variant was linked to trimming of TCR beta V- and J-genes.

The chain has TRBV5-5 and TRBJ1-5; TRBD1 matches at 8 bases. This receptor was taken from a woman aged 18-29 years in good health and CMV-seropositive. The sequenced material came from PBMCs. The CDR3 bases are TGTGCCAGCAGCTCTGGACAGGGCTATCAGCCCCAGCATTTT. Its translation is CASSSGQGYQPQHF.